This passage covers 15 T cell receptor beta chains from one sample sequenced in a study of CD8+ T cells in alopecia areata. Treatment in this sample: oral pan-JAK inhibitor, 5-10 mg twice daily. Extracted from the samples, RNA was reverse transcribed into cDNA to serve as the sequencing template. Only in-frame clones appear in the TCRdb table, and some are missing; sequencing was by immunoSEQ multiplex PCR. Of some 180,000 clones in the sample, around half are singletons; the top ten hold more than 10%. This specimen consisted of CD8+ T cells sorted from blood, obtained at week 24, from a patient treated with tofacitinib. The source of these receptors is a human donor with alopecia areata.

The rearrangement uses TRBV30 and TRBJ2-3; 9 bases match TRBD1. Germline CDR1 and CDR2: GTSNPN and SVGIG (reference sequence). J gave up 2 bases and V 1 base, and 7 bases lay outside the gene matches. The CDR3 runs 16 residues. This CDR3 reads CAWSDRDRDVTDTQYF. CDR3 DNA sequence: TGTGCCTGGAGTGACCGGGACAGGGATGTCACAGATACGCAGTATTTT.

CDR3 nucleotides: TGTGCCAGCAGTGTTGGGGGAAGCGAGCAGTACTTC. It encodes CASSVGGSEQYF. The rearrangement links TRBV25-1 to TRBJ2-7; D possibly matches TRBD1 or TRBD2 (5 bases each). Germline CDR1 reads MGHDK; CDR2 reads SYGVNS. This CDR3 comprises 12 residues. V shed 4 bases and J shed 6 bases, with 10 bases lying between them.

The gene calls are TRBV14 and TRBJ1-6, with D unresolved. The CDR3 sequence is 14 residues long. CDR1 is SGHDN and CDR2 is FVKESK in the germline V gene. Deletions cut 6 bases from V and 1 base from J, with 7 bases between. In DNA, the CDR3 is TGTGCCAGCAGAGGGAGGTCCTATAATTCACCCCTCCACTTT. Translated, it gives CASRGRSYNSPLHF. The variable domain in full, completed from reference TRBV14 and TRBJ1-6, reads EAGVTQFPSHSVIEKGQTVTLRCDPISGHDNLYWYRRVMGKEIKFLLHFVKESKQDESGMPNNRFLAERTGGTYSTLKVQPAELEDSGVYFCASRGRSYNSPLHFGNGTRLTVT.

The chain employs TRBV4-3 and TRBJ2-1; either TRBD1 or TRBD2 may fit D (5 bases each). CDR1 and CDR2 from the germline V gene are LGHNA and YSLEER. Trimming removed 4 bases from V and 6 bases from J, with 10 bases in between. There are 13 residues in the CDR3. The CDR3 sequence is CASSRGTSNEQFF. In DNA, the CDR3 is TGCGCCAGCAGCCGTGGGACGAGCAATGAGCAGTTCTTC.

The rearrangement links TRBV2 to TRBJ2-7; possibly TRBD1 for D (6 bases). There are 17 residues in the CDR3. Per the germline V gene, CDR1 is SNHLY and CDR2 is FYNNEI. V was pared by 2 bases and J by 2 bases, with 19 bases between. CDR3 coding DNA: TGTGCCAGCAGTGAATGGCGCACAGGGAGAGATCCCTACGAGCAGTACTTC. Translated, it gives CASSEWRTGRDPYEQYF.

This clone came up a few times. The CDR3 DNA sequence: TGTGCCAGCGGAGGGGAATCCCGCAATCAGCCCCAGCATTTT. Its translation: CASGGESRNQPQHF. The chain is built from TRBV28 and TRBJ1-5; TRBD1 is a possible D gene (5 bases). Trimming took off 8 bases at V and 2 bases at J, with 13 bases between the two ends. Germline CDR1 reads MDHEN; CDR2 reads SYDVKM. The CDR3 loop spans 14 amino acids. Complete variable domain (other parts from reference TRBV28 and TRBJ1-5): DVKVTQSSRYLVKRTGEKVFLECVQDMDHENMFWYRQDPGLGLRLIYFSYDVKMKEKGDIPEGYSVSREKKERFSLILESASTNQTSMYLCASGGESRNQPQHFGDGTRLSIL.

The chain combines TRBV11-2 with TRBJ1-6; D gene uncertain. The CDR3 loop spans 15 amino acids. Trimming removed 4 bases from V and 1 base from J, with 8 bases in between. Germline values: CDR1 SGHAT, CDR2 FQNNGV. In DNA, the CDR3 is TGTGCCAGCAGCTCCACCGGTTCCTATAATTCACCCCTCCACTTT. This sequence encodes CASSSTGSYNSPLHF.

This chain joins TRBV19 and TRBJ1-1; perhaps TRBD1 as D (5 bases). Germline CDR1 reads LNHDA; CDR2 reads SQIVND (reference sequence). There are 17 residues in the CDR3. V was trimmed by 4 bases and J by 0 bases, leaving 18 bases between them. CDR3 sequence (DNA): TGTGCCAGTAGTACAGAGGGGCGCGGTAAATTGAACACTGAAGCTTTCTTT. It yields the protein CASSTEGRGKLNTEAFF.

The rearrangement joins TRBV15 to TRBJ2-5; D is unclear. The germline CDR1 and CDR2 sequences are LNHNV and YYDKDF (reference sequence). Trimming cost V 0 bases and J 1 base, with 6 bases left between them. The CDR3 runs to 14 residues. The CDR3 DNA reads TGTGCCACCAGCAGAGACAGGATCCAAGAGACCCAGTACTTC. The encoded protein is CATSRDRIQETQYF.

V usage is TRBV12-5 and J usage is TRBJ2-2, with 9 nucleotides matching TRBD1. The CDR3 has 17 residues. Germline V gene data show CDR1 as LGHNT and CDR2 as FRNRAP. Trimming cost V 5 bases and J 3 bases; bases outside gene matches: 10. The CDR3: CASGHQGQGPHTGELFF. The CDR3 region has the DNA TGTGCTAGTGGTCATCAGGGACAGGGCCCTCACACCGGGGAGCTGTTTTTT.

This clone was seen a few times. V usage is TRBV29-1 and J usage is TRBJ1-1, with D uncertain. Trimming took 2 bases from V and 7 from J, leaving 8 bases between them. The germline CDR1 and CDR2 sequences are SQVTM and ANQGSEA. The CDR3 is 11 amino acids. CDR3 loop: CSVELGLEAFF. The CDR3 nucleotides are TGCAGCGTTGAACTTGGACTTGAAGCTTTCTTT. Variable domain in full (rest from reference TRBV29-1 and TRBJ1-1): SAVISQKPSRDICQRGTSLTIQCQVDSQVTMMFWYRQQPGQSLTLIATANQGSEATYESGFVIDKFPISRPNLTFSTLTVSNMSPEDSSIYLCSVELGLEAFFGQGTRLTVV.

This clone was counted a few times. CDR3 in DNA: TGCGCCAGCAGTACAGGGACGTCCCCAGTTAACATTCAGTACTTC. It translates to CASSTGTSPVNIQYF. The chain employs TRBV4-3 and TRBJ2-4; D is perhaps TRBD1 (6 bases). CDR1 and CDR2 (germline): LGHNA, YSLEER. The CDR3 spans 15 residues. Deletions cut 6 bases from V and 7 bases from J, with 19 bases between.

This chain joins TRBV2 and TRBJ2-3; 11 nucleotides align to TRBD2. Germline values: CDR1 SNHLY, CDR2 FYNNEI. CDR3 length: 15 residues. V gave up 5 bases and J gave up 3 bases; unmatched junction bases: 4. Here the CDR3 DNA reads TGTGCCAGCAGTTTGGGGACTAGCGGAACAGATACGCAGTATTTT. Protein sequence: CASSLGTSGTDTQYF.

The chain employs TRBV9 and TRBJ2-7; D is uncertain. Trimming removed 4 bases at V and 6 bases at J, with 17 bases between. The CDR3 is made up of 14 amino acids. Germline V gene lookup returns CDR1 SGDLS and CDR2 YYNGEE. The CDR3 region is CASSSLPLGPEQYF. CDR3 in DNA: TGTGCCAGCAGCTCCCTCCCGCTAGGCCCCGAGCAGTACTTC.

V and J are TRBV5-6 and TRBJ1-1; 7 bases map to TRBD1. The CDR3 runs 13 residues. Germline V gene lookup returns CDR1 SGHDT and CDR2 YYEEEE. V dropped 3 bases and J dropped 7; count of bases not matched to a gene: 6. CDR3: CASSSGQVIEAFF. The CDR3 nucleotides are TGTGCCAGCAGCTCAGGACAGGTGATTGAAGCTTTCTTT.